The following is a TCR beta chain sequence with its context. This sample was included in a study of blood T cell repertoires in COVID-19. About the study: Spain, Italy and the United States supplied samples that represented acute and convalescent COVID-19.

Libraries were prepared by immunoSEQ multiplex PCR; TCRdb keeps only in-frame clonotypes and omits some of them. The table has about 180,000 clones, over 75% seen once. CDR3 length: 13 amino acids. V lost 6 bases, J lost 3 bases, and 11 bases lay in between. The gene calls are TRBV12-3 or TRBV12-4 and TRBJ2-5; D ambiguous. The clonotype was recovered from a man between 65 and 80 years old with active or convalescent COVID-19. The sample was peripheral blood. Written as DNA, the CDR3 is TGTGCCAGCAGCCGAGTCCTAAAAGAGACCCAGTACTTC. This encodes CASSRVLKETQYF.